A single sample gave rise to the 7 T cell receptor beta chains below, sequenced in a study of cytomegalovirus exposure and HLA in healthy donors. Vbeta (60) and Jbeta (13) primers were used in the PCR. TCRdb's copy holds only in-frame clones and misses some; the assay was immunoSEQ multiplex PCR. Here the sample spans hundreds of thousands of clones, approximately 90% being singletons. Sequencing was done on a sample of PBMCs. These receptor sequences come from a young woman in good health and CMV-seronegative.

The rearrangement uses TRBV7-2 and TRBJ1-6, with D maybe TRBD1 (6 bases). With 7 bases removed from V and 9 bases from J, the gap between germline ends came to 13 bases. The CDR3 is made up of 13 amino acids. CDR1 SGHTA and CDR2 FQGNSA come from the germline V gene. CDR3 DNA sequence: TGTGCCAGCAACCTAAGGGGGGGTTCACCCCTCCACTTT. Protein sequence: CASNLRGGSPLHF.

The rearrangement joins TRBV27 to TRBJ2-1; D may be TRBD2 (5 bases). The germline CDR1 and CDR2 sequences are MNHEY and SMNVEV (reference sequence). The V end was cut by 3 bases, the J end by 8 bases, with 8 bases between. The CDR3 spans 12 residues. The CDR3 region is CASSFSGDEQFF. The DNA for the CDR3 is TGTGCCAGCAGTTTCTCCGGGGATGAGCAGTTCTTC.

This chain joins TRBV30 and TRBJ2-3, with 8 bases fitting TRBD2. The CDR3 contains 16 residues. The germline V gene has CDR1 GTSNPN and CDR2 SVGIG (reference sequence). Trimming removed 3 bases from V and 1 base from J; junction bases left unmatched: 9. CDR3 in DNA: TGTGCCTGGAGCGACCCCCCACTAGCGGGCACAGATACGCAGTATTTT. Its translation: CAWSDPPLAGTDTQYF.

The chain employs TRBV19 and TRBJ2-7, with 7 nucleotides matching TRBD2. This CDR3 region has 13 residues. The ends lost 8 bases at V and 0 bases at J; junction bases unmatched: 4. The germline V gene has CDR1 LNHDA and CDR2 SQIVND (reference sequence). CDR3 region: CASVGGNSYEQYF. CDR3 sequence (DNA): TGTGCCAGTGTGGGGGGGAACTCCTACGAGCAGTACTTC.

This sequence joins TRBV5-4 and TRBJ1-1, with 7 bases that match TRBD1. The germline V gene encodes CDR1 SGHNT and CDR2 YYREEE (reference sequence). The CDR3 length is 14 residues. With V trimmed by 6 bases and J by 5 bases, 10 bases remained unmatched. The CDR3, as DNA: TGTGCCAGCACCCGCCCCGGACAGGCGACTGAAGCTTTCTTT. This codes for CASTRPGQATEAFF.

This chain connects TRBV29-1 to TRBJ1-4, with D tentatively TRBD1 (5 bases). V was cut by 4 bases and J by 7 bases, with 13 bases left in between. Germline CDR1 is SQVTM and CDR2 is ANQGSEA. CDR3 length: 13 amino acids. This chain's CDR3 is CSVVHQGSEKLFF. CDR3 bases: TGCAGCGTTGTGCACCAGGGTAGTGAAAAACTGTTTTTT.

This chain joins TRBV13 and TRBJ2-3; 8 positions agree with TRBD2. Germline trimming cut 2 bases from V and 2 bases from J; bases unmatched to any gene: 3. CDR1 is PRHDT and CDR2 is FYEKMQ in the germline V gene (reference sequence). CDR3 size: 15 residues. The CDR3 spells CASSLRRGVTDTQYF. The CDR3 bases are TGTGCCAGCAGCTTACGGCGGGGGGTCACAGATACGCAGTATTTT.